The TCR beta chain described here comes from a study of PD-L1 blockade in urothelial cancer. Study information: In the patient group, about 85% of the roughly 30 were males with bladder-origin urothelial cancer. Prior chemotherapy ranged from 0 to 3 regimens per patient. Blood samples had a median of approximately 150,000 T cells, 80,000 to 100,000 unique TCRs, and clonality roughly 0.074.

The germline V gene has CDR1 SGDLS and CDR2 YYNGEE. V was shortened by 3 bases and J by 4 bases, with 11 bases between the two germline ends. The CDR3 sequence is 14 residues long. The time point: pretreatment peripheral blood. The diagnosis in patients was locally advanced or metastatic urothelial carcinoma. The repertoire was sequenced with immunoSEQ multiplex PCR; TCRdb's copy has only in-frame clones and lacks some. The sample shows around 45,000 clones, roughly four fifths of them seen only once. This receptor was obtained from a man aged 50-60 years with urothelial cancer. Sequencing was performed on PBMCs, taken around atezolizumab (anti-PD-L1) treatment. The rearrangement links TRBV9 to TRBJ1-3; D may be TRBD1 (6 bases). The CDR3 sequence is CASSGGGAGNTIYF. The CDR3 DNA sequence: TGTGCCAGCAGCGGAGGGGGAGCAGGAAACACCATATATTTT. The whole variable domain, remainder taken from reference TRBV9 and TRBJ1-3, is DSGVTQTPKHLITATGQRVTLRCSPRSGDLSVYWYQQSLDQGLQFLIQYYNGEERAKGNILERFSAQQFPDLHSELNLSSLELGDSALYFCASSGGGAGNTIYFGEGSWLTVV.